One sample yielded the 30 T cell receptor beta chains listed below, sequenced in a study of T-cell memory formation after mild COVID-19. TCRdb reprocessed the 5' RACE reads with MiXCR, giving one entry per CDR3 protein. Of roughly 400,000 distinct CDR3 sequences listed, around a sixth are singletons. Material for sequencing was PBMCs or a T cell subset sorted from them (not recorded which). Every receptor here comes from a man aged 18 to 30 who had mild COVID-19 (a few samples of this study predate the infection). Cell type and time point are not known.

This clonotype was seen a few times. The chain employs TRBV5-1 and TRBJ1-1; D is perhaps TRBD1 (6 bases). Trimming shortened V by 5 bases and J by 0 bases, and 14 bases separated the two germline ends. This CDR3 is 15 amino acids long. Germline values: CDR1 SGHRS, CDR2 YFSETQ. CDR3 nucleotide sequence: TGCGCCAGCAGTGCGGGGGGGCACCTGAACACTGAAGCTTTCTTT. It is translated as CASSAGGHLNTEAFF.

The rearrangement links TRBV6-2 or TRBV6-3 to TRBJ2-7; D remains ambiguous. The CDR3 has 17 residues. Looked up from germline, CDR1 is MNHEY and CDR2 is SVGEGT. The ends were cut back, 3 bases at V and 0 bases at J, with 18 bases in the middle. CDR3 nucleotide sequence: TGTGCCAGCAGTTATAGTTTTGTGACATCGAGCTCCTACGAGCAGTACTTC. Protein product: CASSYSFVTSSSYEQYF.

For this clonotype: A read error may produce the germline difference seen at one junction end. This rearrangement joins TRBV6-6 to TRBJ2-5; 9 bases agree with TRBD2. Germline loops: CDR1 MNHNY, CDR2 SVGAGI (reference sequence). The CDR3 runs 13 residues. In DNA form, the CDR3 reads TGTGCCAGCAGTTACTCGGGCGGGGGGGGCCCCTTCTTC. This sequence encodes CASSYSGGGGPFF.

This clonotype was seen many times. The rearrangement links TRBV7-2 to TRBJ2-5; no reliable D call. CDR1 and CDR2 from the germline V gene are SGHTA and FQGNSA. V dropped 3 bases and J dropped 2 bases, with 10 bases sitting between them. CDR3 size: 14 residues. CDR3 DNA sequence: TGTGCCAGCAGCTTGATGGACGGACAAGAGACCCAGTACTTC. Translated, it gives CASSLMDGQETQYF.

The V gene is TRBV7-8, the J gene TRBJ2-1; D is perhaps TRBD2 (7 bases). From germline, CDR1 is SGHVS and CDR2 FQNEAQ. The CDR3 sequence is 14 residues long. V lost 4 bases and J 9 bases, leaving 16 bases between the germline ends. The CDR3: CASSWLGGAGEQFF. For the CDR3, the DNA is TGTGCCAGCAGCTGGTTAGGGGGGGCTGGTGAGCAGTTCTTC.

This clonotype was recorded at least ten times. The CDR3 DNA sequence: TGTGCCAGCAGCTTCGGCCGGGACAGGGTTGTCGCAGATACGCAGTATTTT. Protein product: CASSFGRDRVVADTQYF. V and J are TRBV11-2 and TRBJ2-3, with 9 nucleotides matching TRBD1. V was pared by 3 bases and J by 4 bases, with 11 bases of the junction left unmatched. This CDR3 has 17 amino acids. Germline values: CDR1 SGHAT, CDR2 FQNNGV.

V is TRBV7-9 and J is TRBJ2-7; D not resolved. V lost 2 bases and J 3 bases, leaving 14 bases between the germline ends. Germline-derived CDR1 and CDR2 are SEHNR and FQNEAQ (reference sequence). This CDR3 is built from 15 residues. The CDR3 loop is CASSLTKLGVYEQYF. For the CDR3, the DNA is TGTGCCAGCAGCTTAACAAAACTTGGGGTCTACGAGCAGTACTTC.

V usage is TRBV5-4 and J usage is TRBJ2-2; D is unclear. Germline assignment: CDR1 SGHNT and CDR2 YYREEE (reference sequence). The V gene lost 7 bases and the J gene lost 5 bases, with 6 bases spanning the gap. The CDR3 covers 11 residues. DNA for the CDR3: TGTGCCAGCTTAAGTACCGGGGAGCTGTTTTTT. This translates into CASLSTGELFF.

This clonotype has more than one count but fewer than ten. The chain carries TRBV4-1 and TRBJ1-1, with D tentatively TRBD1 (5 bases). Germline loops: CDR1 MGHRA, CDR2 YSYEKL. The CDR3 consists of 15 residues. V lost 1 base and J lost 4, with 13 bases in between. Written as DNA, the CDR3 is TGCGCCAGCAGCCAAGTAGGGACGGTGATCACTGAAGCTTTCTTT. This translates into CASSQVGTVITEAFF.

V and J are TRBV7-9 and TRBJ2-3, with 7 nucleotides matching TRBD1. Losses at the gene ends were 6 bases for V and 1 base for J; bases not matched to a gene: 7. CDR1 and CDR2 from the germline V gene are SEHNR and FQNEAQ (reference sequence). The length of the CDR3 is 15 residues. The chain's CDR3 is CASSPDTGGTDTQYF. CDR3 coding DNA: TGTGCCAGCAGTCCTGATACAGGGGGCACAGATACGCAGTATTTT.

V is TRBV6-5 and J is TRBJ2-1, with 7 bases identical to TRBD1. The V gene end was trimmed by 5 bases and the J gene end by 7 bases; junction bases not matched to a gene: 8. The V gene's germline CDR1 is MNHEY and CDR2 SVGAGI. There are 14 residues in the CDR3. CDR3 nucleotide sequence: TGTGCCAGCAGTGGTTGGGACAGCTCGAATGAGCAGTTCTTC. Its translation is CASSGWDSSNEQFF.

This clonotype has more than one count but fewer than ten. CDR3 in DNA: TGTGCCAGCAGCTACTACGAGCGGGGGGGCCGTGCAGATACGCAGTATTTT. Protein: CASSYYERGGRADTQYF. The chain employs TRBV7-8 and TRBJ2-3; 10 nucleotides match TRBD2. The J segment lost 4 bases and the V segment lost 4 bases, leaving 11 bases of the junction unmatched. The CDR3 contains 17 residues. CDR1 is SGHVS, CDR2 FQNEAQ, per germline. The full variable domain, its missing parts supplied by reference TRBV7-8 and TRBJ2-3, is GAGVSQSPRYKVAKRGQDVALRCDPISGHVSLFWYQQALGQGPEFLTYFQNEAQLDKSGLPSDRFFAERPEGSVSTLKIQRTQQEDSAVYLCASSYYERGGRADTQYFGPGTRLTVL.

The CDR3 here is CASSRLAGRHEQYV. CDR3 DNA sequence: TGTGCCAGCAGTAGACTAGCGGGGAGGCACGAGCAGTACGTC. This sequence joins TRBV6-2 or TRBV6-3 and TRBJ2-7, with 11 bases matching TRBD2. V was pared by 5 bases and J by 5 bases, with 5 bases of the junction left unmatched. Looked up from germline, CDR1 is MNHEY and CDR2 is SVGEGT. This CDR3 is 14 amino acids long.

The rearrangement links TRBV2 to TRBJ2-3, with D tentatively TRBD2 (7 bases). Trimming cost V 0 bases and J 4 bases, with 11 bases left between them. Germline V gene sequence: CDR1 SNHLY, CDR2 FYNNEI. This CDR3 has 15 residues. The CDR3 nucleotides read TGTGCCAGCAGTGAAGCGAGGGGGGGTCCAGATACGCAGTATTTT. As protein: CASSEARGGPDTQYF. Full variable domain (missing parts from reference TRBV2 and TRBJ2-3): EPEVTQTPSHQVTQMGQEVILRCVPISNHLYFYWYRQILGQKVEFLVSFYNNEISEKSEIFDDQFSVERPDGSNFTLKIRSTKLEDSAMYFCASSEARGGPDTQYFGPGTRLTVL.

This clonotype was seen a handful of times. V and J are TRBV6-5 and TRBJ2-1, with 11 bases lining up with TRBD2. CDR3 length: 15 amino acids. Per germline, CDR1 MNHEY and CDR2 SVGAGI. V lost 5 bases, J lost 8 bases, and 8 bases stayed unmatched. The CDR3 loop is CASSSSGGASDEQFF. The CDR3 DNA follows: TGTGCCAGCAGTAGTAGCGGGGGGGCCTCCGATGAGCAGTTCTTC.

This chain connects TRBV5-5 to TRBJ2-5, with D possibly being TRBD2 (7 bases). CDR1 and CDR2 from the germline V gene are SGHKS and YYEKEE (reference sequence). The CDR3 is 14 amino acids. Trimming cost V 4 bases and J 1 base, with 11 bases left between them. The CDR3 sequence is CASSARGAQETQYF. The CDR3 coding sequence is TGTGCCAGCAGCGCACGGGGGGCCCAAGAGACCCAGTACTTC.

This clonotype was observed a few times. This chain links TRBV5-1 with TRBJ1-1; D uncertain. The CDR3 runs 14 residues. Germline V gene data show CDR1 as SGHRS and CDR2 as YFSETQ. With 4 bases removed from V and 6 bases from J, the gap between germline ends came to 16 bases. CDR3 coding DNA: TGCGCCAGCAGCCCTGACTATGACGCGGCTGAAGCTTTCTTT. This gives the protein CASSPDYDAAEAFF. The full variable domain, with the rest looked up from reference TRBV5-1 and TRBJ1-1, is KAGVTQTPRYLIKTRGQQVTLSCSPISGHRSVSWYQQTPGQGLQFLFEYFSETQRNKGNFPGRFSGRQFSNSRSEMNVSTLELGDSALYLCASSPDYDAAEAFFGQGTRLTVV.

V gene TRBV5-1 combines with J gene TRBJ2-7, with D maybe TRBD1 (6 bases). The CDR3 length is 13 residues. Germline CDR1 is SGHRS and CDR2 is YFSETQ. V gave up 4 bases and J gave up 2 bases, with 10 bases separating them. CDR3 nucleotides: TGCGCCAGCAGCCCAGGGGTTCCCTACGAGCAGTACTTC. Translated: CASSPGVPYEQYF.

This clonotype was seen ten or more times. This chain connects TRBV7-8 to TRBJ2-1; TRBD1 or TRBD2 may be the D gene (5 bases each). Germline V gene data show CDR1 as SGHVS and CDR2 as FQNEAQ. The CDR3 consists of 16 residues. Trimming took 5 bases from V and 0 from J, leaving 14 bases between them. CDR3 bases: TGTGCCAGCAGCGGACCGGGACCCAGCTCCTACAATGAGCAGTTCTTC. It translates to CASSGPGPSSYNEQFF.

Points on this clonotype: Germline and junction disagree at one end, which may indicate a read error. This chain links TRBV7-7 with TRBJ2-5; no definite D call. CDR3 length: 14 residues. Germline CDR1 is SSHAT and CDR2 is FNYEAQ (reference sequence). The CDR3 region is CASSLGSFQETQYF. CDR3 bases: TGTGCTAGCAGCTTGGGATCATTCCAAGAGACCCAGTACTTC. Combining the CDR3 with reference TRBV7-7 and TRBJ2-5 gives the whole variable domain GAGVSQSPRYKVTKRGQDVTLRCDPISSHATLYWYQQALGQGPEFLTYFNYEAQPDKSGLPSDRFSAERPEGSISTLTIQRTEQRDSAMYRCASSLGSFQETQYFGPGTRLLVL.

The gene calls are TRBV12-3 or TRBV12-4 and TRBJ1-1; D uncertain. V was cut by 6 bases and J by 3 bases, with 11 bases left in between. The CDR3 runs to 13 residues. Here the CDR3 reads CASSSLGYTEAFF. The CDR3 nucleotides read TGTGCCAGCAGCTCACTCGGGTACACTGAAGCTTTCTTT.

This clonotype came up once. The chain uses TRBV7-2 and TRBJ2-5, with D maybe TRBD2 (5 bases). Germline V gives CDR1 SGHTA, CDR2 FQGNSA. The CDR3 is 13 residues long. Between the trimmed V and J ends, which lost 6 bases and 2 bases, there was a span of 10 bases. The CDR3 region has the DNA TGTGCCAGCAGGGGAGTTGGGCAAGAGACCCAGTACTTC. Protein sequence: CASRGVGQETQYF.

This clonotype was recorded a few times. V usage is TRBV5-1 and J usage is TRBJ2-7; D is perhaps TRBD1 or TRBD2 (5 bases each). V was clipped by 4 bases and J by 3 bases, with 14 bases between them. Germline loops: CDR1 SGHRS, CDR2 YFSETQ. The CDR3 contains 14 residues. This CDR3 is CASSNRDALYEQYF. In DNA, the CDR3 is TGCGCCAGCAGCAACCGGGACGCCCTCTACGAGCAGTACTTC.

The CDR3 region has the DNA TGCGCCAGCAGCTGGACTGACAGGGATCCCTATGGCTACACCTTC. Translated: CASSWTDRDPYGYTF. The gene calls are TRBV5-1 and TRBJ1-2, with TRBD1 matching 7 bases. This CDR3 is built from 15 residues. Trimming removed 3 bases from V and 4 bases from J; junction bases left unmatched: 9. Germline V gene sequence: CDR1 SGHRS, CDR2 YFSETQ.

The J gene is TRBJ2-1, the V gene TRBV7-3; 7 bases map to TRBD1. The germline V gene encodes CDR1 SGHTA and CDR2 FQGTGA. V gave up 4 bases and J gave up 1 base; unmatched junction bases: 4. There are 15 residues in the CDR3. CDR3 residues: CASSWAGGSYNEQFF. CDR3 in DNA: TGTGCCAGCAGCTGGGCAGGGGGTTCCTACAATGAGCAGTTCTTC. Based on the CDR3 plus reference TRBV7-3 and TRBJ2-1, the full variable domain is GAGVSQTPSNKVTEKGKYVELRCDPISGHTALYWYRQSLGQGPEFLIYFQGTGAADDSGLPNDRFFAVRPEGSVSTLKIQRTERGDSAVYLCASSWAGGSYNEQFFGPGTRLTVL.

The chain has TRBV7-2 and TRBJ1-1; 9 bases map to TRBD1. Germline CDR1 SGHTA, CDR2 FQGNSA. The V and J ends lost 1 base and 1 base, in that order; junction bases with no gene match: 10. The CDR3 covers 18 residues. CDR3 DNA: TGTGCCAGCAGCTTAGAAGGGACAGGGTTGGGTGCGAACACTGAAGCTTTCTTT. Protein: CASSLEGTGLGANTEAFF.

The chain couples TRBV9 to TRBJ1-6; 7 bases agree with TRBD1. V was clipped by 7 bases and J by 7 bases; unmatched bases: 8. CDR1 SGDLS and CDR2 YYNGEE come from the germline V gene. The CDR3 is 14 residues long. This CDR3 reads CASGGGQKNSPLHF. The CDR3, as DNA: TGTGCCAGCGGGGGGGGACAGAAGAATTCACCCCTCCACTTT.

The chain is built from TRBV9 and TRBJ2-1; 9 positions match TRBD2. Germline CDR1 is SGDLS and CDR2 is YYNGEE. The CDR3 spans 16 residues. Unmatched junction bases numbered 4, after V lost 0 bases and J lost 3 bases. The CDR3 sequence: CASSVDPSGIYNEQFF. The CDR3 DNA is TGTGCCAGCAGCGTAGATCCTAGCGGGATCTACAATGAGCAGTTCTTC.

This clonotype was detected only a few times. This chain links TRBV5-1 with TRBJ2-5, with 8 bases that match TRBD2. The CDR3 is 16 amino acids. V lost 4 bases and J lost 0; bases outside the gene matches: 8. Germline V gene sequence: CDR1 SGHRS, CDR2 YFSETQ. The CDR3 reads CASSLAPGGNQETQYF. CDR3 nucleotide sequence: TGCGCCAGCAGCCTCGCCCCGGGGGGGAACCAAGAGACCCAGTACTTC. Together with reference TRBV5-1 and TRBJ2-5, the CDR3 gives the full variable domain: KAGVTQTPRYLIKTRGQQVTLSCSPISGHRSVSWYQQTPGQGLQFLFEYFSETQRNKGNFPGRFSGRQFSNSRSEMNVSTLELGDSALYLCASSLAPGGNQETQYFGPGTRLLVL.

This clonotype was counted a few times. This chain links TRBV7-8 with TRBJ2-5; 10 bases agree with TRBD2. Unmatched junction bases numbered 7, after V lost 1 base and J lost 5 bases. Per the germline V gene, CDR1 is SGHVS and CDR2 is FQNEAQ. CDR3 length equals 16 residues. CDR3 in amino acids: CASSLGGLAGVETQYF. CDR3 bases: TGTGCCAGCAGCTTAGGCGGGCTAGCGGGGGTTGAGACCCAGTACTTC.